These T cell receptor beta chains were read from a single sample in a study of blood T cell repertoires in COVID-19. Repertoires were generated with immunoSEQ multiplex PCR, while TCRdb's copy carries only in-frame clones and drops some. The profile shows hundreds of thousands of clones, nearly 90% of them singletons. Specimen: PBMCs or T cells enriched from blood (not recorded which). The receptors were sampled from a young woman who had recovered from COVID-19. CDR3s include the opening cysteine and the closing phenylalanine or tryptophan. The D gene is left open where the match is weak. Clone size appears in some rows only: once, few, many, or a class for an expanded clone.

d_gene: TRBD1
v_gene: TRBV7-2
j_gene: TRBJ2-7
abundance: -
CDR3nt: TGTGCCAGCAGGCGAGGGGGCCCAATTACCTACGAGCAGTACTTC
CDR3aa: CASRRGGPITYEQYF

d_gene: TRBD1
v_gene: TRBV19
j_gene: TRBJ1-1
abundance: few
CDR3nt: TGTGCCAGTAGGTCCAGGGGGCCTAACACTGAAGCTTTCTTT
CDR3aa: CASRSRGPNTEAFF

d_gene: -
v_gene: TRBV27
j_gene: TRBJ2-5
abundance: -
CDR3nt: TGTGCCAGCAAAAAAACCCAGTGGGAGACCCAGTACTTC
CDR3aa: CASKKTQWETQYF

d_gene: -
v_gene: TRBV5-4
j_gene: TRBJ1-4
abundance: once
CDR3nt: TGTGCCAGCAGCTTTCCGGACAAGTATAATGAAAAACTGTTTTTT
CDR3aa: CASSFPDKYNEKLFF

d_gene: TRBD2
v_gene: TRBV28
j_gene: TRBJ2-7
abundance: -
CDR3nt: TGTGCCAGCAGTACCCCGGGAGGGCGGGTTTACGAGCAGTACTTC
CDR3aa: CASSTPGGRVYEQYF

d_gene: -
v_gene: TRBV7-3
j_gene: TRBJ2-7
abundance: -
CDR3nt: TGTGCCAGCAGCCCCCTCTCCTACGAGCAGTACTTC
CDR3aa: CASSPLSYEQYF

d_gene: TRBD1
v_gene: TRBV6-4
j_gene: TRBJ1-1
abundance: -
CDR3nt: TGTGCCAGCAGTGTGGACAGGGGGATTTCTGAAGCTTTCTTT
CDR3aa: CASSVDRGISEAFF

d_gene: -
v_gene: TRBV28
j_gene: TRBJ1-2
abundance: -
CDR3nt: TGTGCCAGCAGTTTGAGGGGGGGGAGTGGCTACACCTTC
CDR3aa: CASSLRGGSGYTF

d_gene: TRBD2
v_gene: TRBV11-2
j_gene: TRBJ2-1
abundance: once
CDR3nt: TGTGCCAGCAGCCGGACCGGGACTACCGACAATGAGCAGTTCTTC
CDR3aa: CASSRTGTTDNEQFF

d_gene: -
v_gene: TRBV7-8
j_gene: TRBJ2-4
abundance: -
CDR3nt: TGTGCCAGCAGCTTAGGTAGCAGCTTCCTTCAGTACTTC
CDR3aa: CASSLGSSFLQYF

d_gene: -
v_gene: TRBV2
j_gene: TRBJ1-2
abundance: -
CDR3nt: TGTGCCAGCACCCCCCAGGGATCCTACTATGGCTACACCTTC
CDR3aa: CASTPQGSYYGYTF

d_gene: -
v_gene: TRBV27
j_gene: TRBJ1-5
abundance: -
CDR3nt: TGTGCCAGTCGGGTCCAAGGACTCAATCAGCCCCAACATTTT
CDR3aa: CASRVQGLNQPQHF

d_gene: -
v_gene: TRBV7-2
j_gene: TRBJ1-2
abundance: once
CDR3nt: TGTGCCAGCAGCACAAGGAGGGCAGGCGGTCTTAGCACCTTC
CDR3aa: CASSTRRAGGLSTF

d_gene: -
v_gene: TRBV10-3
j_gene: TRBJ2-1
abundance: -
CDR3nt: TGTGCCATCAGTGAGTCTAGGTTGGAGCGGGTACCCTACAATGAGCAGTTCTTC
CDR3aa: CAISESRLERVPYNEQFF

d_gene: TRBD1
v_gene: TRBV6-2/TRBV6-3
j_gene: TRBJ1-5
abundance: -
CDR3nt: TGTGCCAGCAGCCGATCCGGGACAGCAGTATCGACCCAGCATTTT
CDR3aa: CASSRSGTAVSTQHF

d_gene: -
v_gene: TRBV2
j_gene: TRBJ1-5
abundance: -
CDR3nt: TGTGCCAGCAGCCTCGTTTCTCAGCCCCAGCATTTT
CDR3aa: CASSLVSQPQHF

d_gene: -
v_gene: TRBV24-1
j_gene: TRBJ1-1
abundance: -
CDR3nt: TGTGCCACCAGTGATTCGGGACAGAACACTGAAGCTTTCTTT
CDR3aa: CATSDSGQNTEAFF

d_gene: -
v_gene: TRBV7-2
j_gene: TRBJ2-7
abundance: -
CDR3nt: TGTGCCAGCAGCTTAGTGTTAGGGGTCGCCTACGAGCAGTACTTC
CDR3aa: CASSLVLGVAYEQYF

d_gene: -
v_gene: TRBV25-1
j_gene: TRBJ2-5
abundance: -
CDR3nt: TGTGCCAGCAGTGACGGAGAGACCCAGTACTTC
CDR3aa: CASSDGETQYF

d_gene: -
v_gene: TRBV19
j_gene: TRBJ1-2
abundance: -
CDR3nt: TGTGCCAGTAGTACCGGACAGATTCATGGCTACACCTTC
CDR3aa: CASSTGQIHGYTF

d_gene: -
v_gene: TRBV3-1/TRBV3-2
j_gene: TRBJ1-3
abundance: -
CDR3nt: TGTGCCAGCAGCTTTAGAGGTATCTCTGGAAACACCATATATTTT
CDR3aa: CASSFRGISGNTIYF

d_gene: TRBD1
v_gene: TRBV30
j_gene: TRBJ2-7
abundance: -
CDR3nt: TGTGCCTGGAGAGGTCCCCTACCCGGACAGGGTGACTACGAGCAGTACTTC
CDR3aa: CAWRGPLPGQGDYEQYF

d_gene: -
v_gene: TRBV6-2/TRBV6-3
j_gene: TRBJ2-7
abundance: -
CDR3nt: TGTGCCAGCAGTTACTCGAAATTCCGCGGCACCTACGAGCAGTACTTC
CDR3aa: CASSYSKFRGTYEQYF

d_gene: TRBD2
v_gene: TRBV10-3
j_gene: TRBJ2-7
abundance: -
CDR3nt: TGTGCCATCAGTGACGGCGGGGGATACGAGCAGTACTTC
CDR3aa: CAISDGGGYEQYF

d_gene: -
v_gene: TRBV19
j_gene: TRBJ2-6
abundance: -
CDR3nt: TGTGCCGTAGGGGTTCTTCCCAACTCTGGGGCCAACGTCCTGACTTTC
CDR3aa: CAVGVLPNSGANVLTF

d_gene: -
v_gene: TRBV3-1/TRBV3-2
j_gene: TRBJ2-1
abundance: -
CDR3nt: TGTGCCAGCAGCCAAGCGAGTTTAGTTGAGCAGTTCTTC
CDR3aa: CASSQASLVEQFF

d_gene: TRBD1
v_gene: TRBV27
j_gene: TRBJ1-6
abundance: -
CDR3nt: TGTGCCAGCAGCTGGACAGGTGGTACGGCCCTCCACTTT
CDR3aa: CASSWTGGTALHF

d_gene: -
v_gene: TRBV5-5
j_gene: TRBJ1-5
abundance: -
CDR3nt: TGTGCCAGCAGCTTGGGGTTTCGGGGTCGCAATCAGCCCCAGCATTTT
CDR3aa: CASSLGFRGRNQPQHF

d_gene: -
v_gene: TRBV7-2
j_gene: TRBJ1-4
abundance: -
CDR3nt: TGTGCCAGCAGCTTAGGTGGGACACCACAACGGGAAAAACTGTTTTTT
CDR3aa: CASSLGGTPQREKLFF

d_gene: -
v_gene: TRBV10-3
j_gene: TRBJ2-7
abundance: -
CDR3nt: TGTGCCATCAGGATCGACAGGACTGGCGAGCAGTACTTC
CDR3aa: CAIRIDRTGEQYF

d_gene: -
v_gene: TRBV7-2
j_gene: TRBJ2-2
abundance: -
CDR3nt: TGTGCCAGCAGCTCGACATTGAACACCGGGGAGCTGTTTTTT
CDR3aa: CASSSTLNTGELFF

d_gene: TRBD2
v_gene: TRBV27
j_gene: TRBJ2-7
abundance: -
CDR3nt: TGTGCCAGCAGTTCTTTCCTAGCGGGAGGCCTCTACGAGCAGTACTTC
CDR3aa: CASSSFLAGGLYEQYF

d_gene: -
v_gene: TRBV6-1
j_gene: TRBJ2-3
abundance: -
CDR3nt: TGTGCCAGCAGTCTCGGACTTCACACAGATACGCAGTATTTT
CDR3aa: CASSLGLHTDTQYF

d_gene: -
v_gene: TRBV7-9
j_gene: TRBJ1-1
abundance: -
CDR3nt: TGTGCCAGCAGCTCGCTAGCAGGCAACACTGAAGCTTTCTTT
CDR3aa: CASSSLAGNTEAFF

d_gene: -
v_gene: TRBV6-4
j_gene: TRBJ2-2
abundance: -
CDR3nt: TGTGCCAGCAGTGTCCCGTATTGGCGGTTTCACACCGGGGAGCTGTTTTTT
CDR3aa: CASSVPYWRFHTGELFF

d_gene: TRBD2
v_gene: TRBV7-2
j_gene: TRBJ2-5
abundance: -
CDR3nt: TGTGCCAGCAGCTTCGGACTAGCGGGGGGTCAAGAGACCCAGTACTTC
CDR3aa: CASSFGLAGGQETQYF

d_gene: TRBD2
v_gene: TRBV30
j_gene: TRBJ2-2
abundance: few
CDR3nt: TGTGCCGCGGAACAGCGGGAGGGCCCGGACACCGGGGAGCTGTTTTTT
CDR3aa: CAAEQREGPDTGELFF

d_gene: -
v_gene: TRBV6-6
j_gene: TRBJ1-2
abundance: once
CDR3nt: TGTGCCAGCAGCCCCGGGGGGGCGTCTGGCTACACCTTC
CDR3aa: CASSPGGASGYTF

d_gene: TRBD1
v_gene: TRBV4-1
j_gene: TRBJ2-1
abundance: -
CDR3nt: TGCGCCAGCAGCCAGGGGGGACAGGTTTACAATGAGCAGTTCTTC
CDR3aa: CASSQGGQVYNEQFF

d_gene: TRBD1
v_gene: TRBV28
j_gene: TRBJ2-7
abundance: -
CDR3nt: TGTGCCAGCAGTTCGGTCACCGGGACAGGGGCAGTCTACGAGCAGTACTTC
CDR3aa: CASSSVTGTGAVYEQYF

d_gene: TRBD1
v_gene: TRBV18
j_gene: TRBJ2-5
abundance: -
CDR3nt: TGTGCCAGCTCACCGCTAGGGACAGAAGAGACCCAGTACTTC
CDR3aa: CASSPLGTEETQYF

d_gene: -
v_gene: TRBV9
j_gene: TRBJ2-5
abundance: -
CDR3nt: TGTGCCAGCAGCGTAGCGACTAGAAAGATGGAGACCCAGTACTTC
CDR3aa: CASSVATRKMETQYF

d_gene: -
v_gene: TRBV9
j_gene: TRBJ2-2
abundance: -
CDR3nt: TGTGCCAGCAGCGACAGAGGGCCCCCCGGGGAGCTGTTTTTT
CDR3aa: CASSDRGPPGELFF

d_gene: TRBD1
v_gene: TRBV7-3
j_gene: TRBJ1-2
abundance: -
CDR3nt: TGTGCCAGCAGCTTAAGCGCCAGGGGGCTCGATGGCTACACCTTC
CDR3aa: CASSLSARGLDGYTF

d_gene: -
v_gene: TRBV11-2
j_gene: TRBJ1-2
abundance: -
CDR3nt: TGTGCCAGCAGCTCGACCGGGACTCCGAGCTATGGCTACACCTTC
CDR3aa: CASSSTGTPSYGYTF

d_gene: -
v_gene: TRBV19
j_gene: TRBJ1-2
abundance: -
CDR3nt: TGTGCCAGTAGTTTTGCCGGGGGAGGCTACACCTTC
CDR3aa: CASSFAGGGYTF

d_gene: -
v_gene: TRBV7-2
j_gene: TRBJ2-2
abundance: -
CDR3nt: TGTGCCAGCAGCTTAGAAAGAGATCCCGGGGAGCTGTTTTTT
CDR3aa: CASSLERDPGELFF

d_gene: TRBD2
v_gene: TRBV30
j_gene: TRBJ2-7
abundance: -
CDR3nt: TGTGCCTGGAGTGGACTAGCGGGACGCTACGAGCAGTACTTC
CDR3aa: CAWSGLAGRYEQYF

d_gene: -
v_gene: TRBV5-4
j_gene: TRBJ1-6
abundance: once
CDR3nt: TGTGCCAGCAGCTTCGCTAACCGTAATTCACCCCTCCACTTT
CDR3aa: CASSFANRNSPLHF

d_gene: -
v_gene: TRBV9
j_gene: TRBJ2-1
abundance: -
CDR3nt: TGTGCCAGCAGCGTAGTTGGTAGCGGAAACAATGAGCAGTTCTTC
CDR3aa: CASSVVGSGNNEQFF

d_gene: TRBD1
v_gene: TRBV6-5
j_gene: TRBJ1-2
abundance: -
CDR3nt: TGTGCCAGCAGTCATCCGCAGGGGGAAGGCTACACCTTC
CDR3aa: CASSHPQGEGYTF

d_gene: -
v_gene: TRBV29-1
j_gene: TRBJ1-2
abundance: once
CDR3nt: TGCAGCGTTGGCAGGGAGGGTGGCTACACCTTC
CDR3aa: CSVGREGGYTF

d_gene: TRBD2
v_gene: TRBV2
j_gene: TRBJ2-3
abundance: -
CDR3nt: TGTGCCAGCAGTGAAAGGGAAGGACTAGCGGAGGGGACAGATACGCAGTATTTT
CDR3aa: CASSEREGLAEGTDTQYF

d_gene: -
v_gene: TRBV21-1
j_gene: TRBJ1-5
abundance: -
CDR3nt: TGTGCCAGCAGCCTTCCCATGGACACCCGCTTGATGCAGCCCCAGCATTTT
CDR3aa: CASSLPMDTRLMQPQHF

d_gene: -
v_gene: TRBV7-3
j_gene: TRBJ2-1
abundance: -
CDR3nt: TGTGCCAGCAGCTTAACGGGGGGGCTTGTCCACAATGAGCAGTTCTTC
CDR3aa: CASSLTGGLVHNEQFF

d_gene: -
v_gene: TRBV18
j_gene: TRBJ2-7
abundance: -
CDR3nt: TGTGCCAGCTCACCACTTCATACGGGGGACCATCACGAGCAGTACTTC
CDR3aa: CASSPLHTGDHHEQYF